These 25 T cell receptor beta chains originate from one sample sequenced in a study of CD8 T cells in Susac syndrome. The RNA input was roughly 0.45 to 1 ug, and it was reverse transcribed with random hexamers. Each CDR3 protein is one row after TCRdb ran MiXCR on the immunoSEQ multiplex PCR reads. The profile shows about 300,000 distinct CDR3 sequences, about 82% of them singletons. Sequences were obtained from CD8+ T cells from PBMCs. The receptors shown here come from a human donor with multiple sclerosis.

The V gene is TRBV27, the J gene TRBJ2-7; unclear D gene. Germline V gives CDR1 MNHEY, CDR2 SMNVEV (reference sequence). Trimming removed 6 bases from V and 5 bases from J, with 8 bases in between. CDR3 length equals 11 residues. This chain's CDR3 is CASSSYNEQYF. The CDR3 DNA follows: TGTGCCAGCAGCAGCTATAACGAGCAGTACTTC.

The chain carries TRBV19 and TRBJ1-1; no definite D call. Germline CDR1 is LNHDA and CDR2 is SQIVND (reference sequence). Trimming pared 1 base from V and 1 base from J, leaving 10 bases between. This CDR3 has 15 residues. CDR3 sequence reads: CASSIGGGGNTEAFF. For the CDR3, the DNA is TGTGCCAGTAGTATAGGTGGAGGCGGGAACACTGAAGCTTTCTTT.

The V and J genes are TRBV7-2 and TRBJ2-3; weak D call: TRBD2 (5 bases). V lost 3 bases to trimming and J lost 4 bases, with 8 bases between them. The CDR3 loop spans 13 amino acids. The germline V gene has CDR1 SGHTA and CDR2 FQGNSA. The CDR3 DNA reads as TGTGCCAGCAGCTTGGTGGGAGCAGATACGCAGTATTTT. Residues: CASSLVGADTQYF.

The V gene is TRBV4-1, the J gene TRBJ2-1; D may be TRBD1 (5 bases). In germline, CDR1 is MGHRA, CDR2 YSYEKL. The CDR3 extends over 15 amino acids. Trimming took 0 bases from V and 7 from J, leaving 13 bases between them. The CDR3 bases are TGCGCCAGCAGCCAAGAAAGGGCCCCAGGGAATGAGCAGTTCTTC. Protein product: CASSQERAPGNEQFF.

This chain connects TRBV27 to TRBJ2-7, with 8 bases aligning to TRBD1. Trimming removed 2 bases from V and 2 bases from J; junction bases left unmatched: 5. This CDR3 is built from 15 residues. Germline CDR1 is MNHEY and CDR2 is SMNVEV (reference sequence). In nucleotides, the CDR3 is TGTGCCAGCAGTTTACTGGGACAGGCAACCTACGAGCAGTACTTC. This sequence encodes CASSLLGQATYEQYF.

This clonotype appeared once. The gene calls are TRBV7-6 and TRBJ2-7; TRBD1 aligns across 8 bases. Germline values: CDR1 SGHVS, CDR2 FNYEAQ. This CDR3 spans 14 amino acids. With 8 bases clipped from V and 6 bases from J, the junction kept 12 bases outside the gene matches. The CDR3 region is CASGSTGQGSEQYF. Here the CDR3 DNA reads TGTGCCAGCGGCTCGACTGGACAGGGAAGCGAGCAGTACTTC.

The chain couples TRBV7-9 to TRBJ1-4; D unresolved. Between the trimmed V and J ends, which lost 5 bases and 7 bases, there was a span of 14 bases. The germline V gene encodes CDR1 SEHNR and CDR2 FQNEAQ (reference sequence). This CDR3 is 14 amino acids long. The CDR3 loop is CASSSTRPGEKLFF. In DNA, the CDR3 is TGTGCCAGCAGCAGCACCCGTCCCGGTGAAAAACTGTTTTTT.

The V call is TRBV19, the J call TRBJ1-2, with D hard to call. There are 13 residues in the CDR3. From germline, CDR1 is LNHDA and CDR2 SQIVND (reference sequence). Trimming removed 4 bases from V and 4 bases from J, with 10 bases in between. The CDR3 sequence: CASSTALSYGYTF. CDR3 nucleotide sequence: TGTGCCAGTAGTACGGCTCTGAGCTATGGCTACACCTTC.

The V gene is TRBV14, the J gene TRBJ2-5; D may be TRBD1 (5 bases). The CDR3 contains 16 residues. Germline V gives CDR1 SGHDN, CDR2 FVKESK. The germline V and J ends were trimmed by 1 base and 4 bases, with 16 bases remaining between them. CDR3 residues: CASSQVMAGWIETQYF. The DNA of the CDR3 is TGTGCCAGCAGCCAAGTGATGGCAGGGTGGATAGAGACCCAGTACTTC.

This clonotype occurred a few times. The V gene is TRBV28, the J gene TRBJ2-2, with a possible D match to TRBD2 (5 bases). V shed 6 bases and J shed 2 bases, with 13 bases lying between them. Germline values: CDR1 MDHEN, CDR2 SYDVKM. The length of the CDR3 is 15 residues. The CDR3 region is CASRPTTGNTGELFF. CDR3 nucleotides: TGTGCCAGCAGACCTACGACGGGAAACACCGGGGAGCTGTTTTTT.

This clonotype occurred once. At one boundary the junction diverges from the germline segment, which might be a read error. The chain uses TRBV5-6 and TRBJ1-3; no clear D. Germline V gene data show CDR1 as SGHDT and CDR2 as YYEEEE. This CDR3 has 17 residues. CDR3 in amino acids: CASSLNPNFSSENTIYF. The DNA for the CDR3 is TGTGCCAGCAGCTTGAATCCTAACTTTAGCTCTGAAAACACCATATATTTT.

V gene TRBV6-5 combines with J gene TRBJ1-1; TRBD1 matches 10 bases. V lost 5 bases and J lost 5; bases outside the gene matches: 8. The CDR3 covers 15 residues. Looked up from germline, CDR1 is MNHEY and CDR2 is SVGAGI. CDR3: CASSPPDRGETEAFF. The DNA of the CDR3 is TGTGCCAGCAGTCCACCGGACAGGGGGGAAACTGAAGCTTTCTTT.

The chain couples TRBV21-1 to TRBJ1-1. TRBV21-1 is a pseudogene segment. This CDR3 comprises 17 residues. CDR3 nucleotides: TGTGCCAGCAGCGAATCCCCAACCAGGCCTATGAACACTGAAGCTTTCTTT. It codes for CASSESPTRPMNTEAFF.

The chain couples TRBV28 to TRBJ2-2; 9 bases line up with TRBD2. This CDR3 has 17 residues. V dropped 5 bases and J dropped 1; count of bases not matched to a gene: 8. Germline V CDR1 and CDR2: MDHEN, SYDVKM. CDR3 nucleotide sequence: TGTGCCAGCAGTCTACTGGCGGGAGGGCTGAACACCGGGGAGCTGTTTTTT. It encodes CASSLLAGGLNTGELFF.

V usage is TRBV4-3 and J usage is TRBJ2-1; no clear D gene. V shed 0 bases and J shed 3 bases, with 18 bases lying between them. CDR1 is LGHNA and CDR2 is YSLEER in the germline V gene. This CDR3 is built from 18 residues. The CDR3 reads CASSQDYRPIVGYNEQFF. The CDR3 DNA reads as TGCGCCAGCAGCCAAGATTATCGCCCTATAGTCGGCTACAATGAGCAGTTCTTC.

The genes are TRBV2 and TRBJ2-3, with D possibly being TRBD1 (6 bases). V was shortened by 3 bases and J by 2 bases, with 21 bases between the two germline ends. The CDR3 totals 18 residues. Germline V gene data show CDR1 as SNHLY and CDR2 as FYNNEI. CDR3: CASSDPRARDTLTDTQYF. The CDR3 DNA is TGTGCCAGCAGTGATCCCCGTGCCCGGGACACACTCACAGATACGCAGTATTTT.

The genes are TRBV27 and TRBJ1-1; D is undetermined. The V gene's germline CDR1 is MNHEY and CDR2 SMNVEV (reference sequence). The CDR3 contains 13 residues. V lost 6 bases and J lost 4, with 12 bases in between. CDR3 protein: CASRRGRSTEAFF. The DNA for the CDR3 is TGTGCCAGCAGGCGCGGCAGGTCCACTGAAGCTTTCTTT.

The chain combines TRBV6-2 or TRBV6-3 with TRBJ1-1, with unresolved D. The CDR3 sequence is 15 residues long. V lost 6 bases and J 2 bases, leaving 16 bases between the germline ends. Germline-derived CDR1 and CDR2 are MNHEY and SVGEGT. CDR3 bases: TGTGCCAGCAGCTCCCTCTCCGCCATTAACACTGAAGCTTTCTTT. Encoded protein: CASSSLSAINTEAFF.

The chain combines TRBV4-1 with TRBJ1-3; weak D call: TRBD1 (6 bases). Germline V gene lookup returns CDR1 MGHRA and CDR2 YSYEKL. The CDR3 is 14 residues long. V was pared by 1 base and J by 4 bases, with 8 bases between. The CDR3 reads CASSQGGQGNTIYF. In nucleotides, the CDR3 is TGCGCCAGCAGCCAAGGCGGACAGGGAAACACCATATATTTT.

V and J are TRBV7-9 and TRBJ2-7, with D perhaps TRBD1 (7 bases). V lost 6 bases to trimming and J lost 3 bases, with 12 bases between them. The CDR3 spans 13 residues. The germline V gene has CDR1 SEHNR and CDR2 FQNEAQ (reference sequence). In DNA form, the CDR3 reads TGTGCCAGCAGGCGGGACAGTAACTACGAGCAGTACTTC. It is translated as CASRRDSNYEQYF. Supplemented by reference TRBV7-9 and TRBJ2-7, the full variable domain reads DTGVSQNPRHKITKRGQNVTFRCDPISEHNRLYWYRQTLGQGPEFLTYFQNEAQLEKSRLLSDRFSAERPKGSFSTLEIQRTEQGDSAMYLCASRRDSNYEQYFGPGTRLTVT.

The rearrangement links TRBV6-2 or TRBV6-3 to TRBJ2-1; D possibly uses TRBD1 or TRBD2 (5 bases each). The V end was cut by 7 bases, the J end by 4 bases, with 11 bases between. Germline assignment: CDR1 MNHEY and CDR2 SVGEGT. This CDR3 contains 13 residues. CDR3 in DNA: TGTGCCAGCAACGCCGGGGCTTACAATGAGCAGTTCTTC. Protein: CASNAGAYNEQFF.

This clonotype was counted a single time. The junction differs from germline at one of its ends, possibly a read error. V usage is TRBV27 and J usage is TRBJ2-7, with 7 bases matching TRBD2. CDR1 is MNHEY, CDR2 SMNVEV, per germline (reference sequence). The CDR3 is made up of 14 amino acids. The CDR3 DNA reads as TGTGCCGGCAGTCAGCGGGACCCGACTATGGAGCAGTACTTC. Protein sequence: CAGSQRDPTMEQYF.

This chain joins TRBV24-1 and TRBJ2-7; D may be TRBD1 (6 bases). CDR1 and CDR2 from the germline V gene are KGHDR and SFDVKD. Trimming left V 5 bases short and J 3 bases short, with 22 bases between. The CDR3 totals 17 residues. The CDR3 sequence: CATSAGTRDQGGYEQYF. The CDR3, as DNA: TGTGCCACCAGTGCCGGGACAAGGGACCAAGGGGGCTACGAGCAGTACTTC.

The chain uses TRBV19 and TRBJ2-1, with TRBD2 as a possible D gene (6 bases). This CDR3 contains 15 residues. The V end was cut by 5 bases, the J end by 0 bases, with 11 bases between. Germline V gene lookup returns CDR1 LNHDA and CDR2 SQIVND (reference sequence). The CDR3 here is CASSRLANSYNEQFF. CDR3 in DNA: TGTGCCAGTAGTCGGCTAGCGAACTCCTACAATGAGCAGTTCTTC.

The chain carries TRBV27 and TRBJ2-7, with D perhaps matching TRBD2 (6 bases). V lost 4 bases, J lost 5 bases, and 21 bases lay in between. Germline-derived CDR1 and CDR2 are MNHEY and SMNVEV (reference sequence). CDR3 size: 16 residues. As DNA, the CDR3 is TGTGCCAGCAGTTCAGAACCACTCGGGAGCAACCACGAGCAGTACTTC. Translated, it gives CASSSEPLGSNHEQYF.